This T cell receptor (beta chain) was documented in a study of CXCR3-negative and CXCR3-positive naive CD8 T cells. As for the study in general: Summed over all libraries, TRB reads came to around 130 million, with about 1.5 +/- 0.3 million per library. Broader study findings: Sequencing showed both naive subsets with comparably high diversity, and memory CD8+ cells much lower.

Frequency places this clonotype as medium-sized (0.01 to 0.1%). What it binds is not known. In triplicate, each CD8+ T cell subset was sorted at some 300,000 cells per replicate. A CD45RO-CCR7+CD27+CD95- phenotype identified naive CD8+ T cells. The authors made the TRB cDNA libraries by 5' RACE using UMI labels. For each CDR3 protein, TCRdb gives one entry from its re-call of the 5' RACE reads, without DNA. The listing records some 6,700 distinct CDR3 sequences. Germline V gene data show CDR1 as SGHRS and CDR2 as YFSETQ. CDR3 length equals 13 residues. The rearrangement joins TRBV5-1 to TRBJ2-7. The sequenced material came from naive CXCR3- CD8+ T cells from blood. Subset: CD45RO-CCR7+CD27+CD95- naive CD8+ T cells lacking CXCR3 (TNR3-). This receptor was taken from a human donor in good health. Some clones in this sample may be carry-over from other donors' samples. CDR3 in amino acids: CASSLPGNYEQYF. Full variable domain (outside the CDR3, taken from reference TRBV5-1 and TRBJ2-7): KAGVTQTPRYLIKTRGQQVTLSCSPISGHRSVSWYQQTPGQGLQFLFEYFSETQRNKGNFPGRFSGRQFSNSRSEMNVSTLELGDSALYLCASSLPGNYEQYFGPGTRLTVT.